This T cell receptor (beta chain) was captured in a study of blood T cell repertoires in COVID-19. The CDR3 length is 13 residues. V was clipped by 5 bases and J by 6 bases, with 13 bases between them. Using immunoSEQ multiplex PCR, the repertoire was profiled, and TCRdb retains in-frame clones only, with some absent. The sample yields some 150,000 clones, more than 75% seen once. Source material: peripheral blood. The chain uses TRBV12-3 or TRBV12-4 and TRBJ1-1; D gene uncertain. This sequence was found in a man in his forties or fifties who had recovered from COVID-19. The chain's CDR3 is CASSTLGRSEAFF. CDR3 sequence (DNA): TGTGCCAGCAGTACCCTCGGGAGGTCTGAAGCTTTCTTT.